The 21 T cell receptor beta chains below come from one sample, sequenced in a study of long-term antiretroviral therapy in people with HIV. immunoSEQ v3.0 was run at survey level. TCRdb keeps only in-frame clones here, not all; method: immunoSEQ multiplex PCR. Of 20,000 to 25,000 clones in the sample, roughly 82% are singletons; the top ten hold around 5.1%. The sample was unsorted PBMCs, taken 0.3 years after starting antiretroviral therapy. The source is a man between 45 and 60 years old with HIV.

This clone was detected only a few times. The J gene is TRBJ1-5, the V gene TRBV4-1; D is perhaps TRBD1 (5 bases). The CDR3 contains 15 residues. Germline CDR1 reads MGHRA; CDR2 reads YSYEKL. Trimming stripped 1 base from V and 1 base from J, with 8 bases between. The CDR3: CASSQVEGSNQPQHF. In DNA form, the CDR3 reads TGCGCCAGCAGCCAAGTTGAGGGGAGCAATCAGCCCCAGCATTTT.

V usage is TRBV7-9 and J usage is TRBJ2-1; 9 bases fit TRBD1. The CDR3 has 15 amino acids. J was trimmed by 3 bases and V by 6 bases; bases with no gene match: 6. From germline, CDR1 is SEHNR and CDR2 FQNEAQ (reference sequence). The CDR3 DNA sequence: TGTGCCAGCAGTCGACCGGGACAGGGCTACAATGAGCAGTTCTTC. Its protein product is CASSRPGQGYNEQFF.

V usage is TRBV4-1 and J usage is TRBJ1-1; a weak D match, TRBD1 (5 bases). Germline V gives CDR1 MGHRA, CDR2 YSYEKL. This CDR3 region has 14 residues. The V gene lost 4 bases and the J gene lost 6 bases, with 15 bases spanning the gap. CDR3 sequence: CASSPPGGRAEAFF. The CDR3 nucleotides are TGCGCCAGCAGCCCTCCGGGGGGGAGAGCTGAAGCTTTCTTT.

CDR3 sequence: CASSLAGLAGARVNEQYF. Here the CDR3 DNA reads TGTGCCAGCAGTTTGGCGGGACTAGCGGGGGCCCGAGTGAACGAGCAGTACTTC. The gene calls are TRBV28 and TRBJ2-7; TRBD2 matches 14 bases. CDR1 is MDHEN, CDR2 SYDVKM, per germline. V lost 3 bases, J lost 5 bases, and 12 bases stayed unmatched. The CDR3 length is 18 residues. The full variable domain, rest sourced from reference TRBV28 and TRBJ2-7, is DVKVTQSSRYLVKRTGEKVFLECVQDMDHENMFWYRQDPGLGLRLIYFSYDVKMKEKGDIPEGYSVSREKKERFSLILESASTNQTSMYLCASSLAGLAGARVNEQYFGPGTRLTVT.

This chain links TRBV10-1 with TRBJ2-7; weak D call: TRBD2 (6 bases). This CDR3 is 13 amino acids long. Germline CDR1 reads WNHNN; CDR2 reads SYGVQD (reference sequence). Trimming removed 6 bases from V and 2 bases from J, with 11 bases in between. The CDR3 sequence is CASSSSDAYEQYF. As DNA, the CDR3 is TGCGCCAGCAGCTCTAGCGATGCCTACGAGCAGTACTTC.

The rearrangement joins TRBV5-1 to TRBJ2-1, with TRBD2 matching 7 bases. The V and J ends lost 2 bases and 6 bases, in that order; junction bases with no gene match: 8. The germline CDR1 and CDR2 sequences are SGHRS and YFSETQ. The CDR3 runs to 15 residues. CDR3 nucleotides: TGCGCCAGCAGCTTAGCGGTAGCGGGCCTCAATGAGCAGTTCTTC. It specifies CASSLAVAGLNEQFF.

This clone occurred once. The chain uses TRBV5-1 and TRBJ2-3; 13 bases are shared with TRBD2. This CDR3 spans 16 amino acids. The trim removed 4 bases at V and 5 bases at J, leaving 7 bases unmatched. Germline CDR1 SGHRS, CDR2 YFSETQ. The CDR3 DNA sequence: TGCGCCAGCAGCCCTACTAGCGGGAGGGCCGGAGATACGCAGTATTTT. This gives the protein CASSPTSGRAGDTQYF.

CDR3 in DNA: TGTGCCAGCAGCTTGGGGCTGGATAACTCGAACACTGAAGCTTTCTTT. As protein: CASSLGLDNSNTEAFF. The chain employs TRBV5-6 and TRBJ1-1; D is uncertain. The germline V and J ends were trimmed by 0 bases and 1 base, with 13 bases remaining between them. This CDR3 spans 16 amino acids. Germline CDR1 is SGHDT and CDR2 is YYEEEE.

The V gene is TRBV7-2, the J gene TRBJ2-5, with 7 bases fitting TRBD1. The CDR3 has 14 residues. Germline V CDR1 and CDR2: SGHTA, FQGNSA. Germline trimming cut 5 bases from V and 2 bases from J; bases unmatched to any gene: 5. This CDR3 reads CASSLKGQQETQYF. The CDR3 region has the DNA TGTGCCAGCAGCCTAAAGGGACAGCAAGAGACCCAGTACTTC.

V gene TRBV19 combines with J gene TRBJ1-1; D perhaps matches TRBD1 (5 bases). The CDR3 sequence is 15 residues long. Trimming took 1 base from V and 1 from J, leaving 10 bases between them. Germline assignment: CDR1 LNHDA and CDR2 SQIVND (reference sequence). The CDR3 nucleotides read TGTGCCAGTAGTATAGGTGGGGGAAGGAACACTGAAGCTTTCTTT. It is translated as CASSIGGGRNTEAFF.

This clone is deemed large. The rearrangement links TRBV27 to TRBJ1-2; TRBD1 agrees at 9 bases. With V trimmed by 5 bases and J by 7 bases, 5 bases remained unmatched. The CDR3 runs to 13 residues. Germline CDR1 is MNHEY and CDR2 is SMNVEV (reference sequence). The CDR3 here is CASSLGQGSGYTF. The CDR3 DNA sequence: TGTGCCAGCAGTCTCGGACAGGGGTCTGGCTACACCTTC.

This clone was detected only once. The V gene is TRBV30, the J gene TRBJ2-2, with D uncertain. The CDR3 totals 15 residues. V lost 3 bases to trimming and J lost 4 bases, with 15 bases between them. CDR1 is GTSNPN, CDR2 SVGIG, per germline (reference sequence). The CDR3 loop reads CAWSHHLSATGELFF. CDR3 nucleotides: TGTGCCTGGAGCCACCACCTCTCGGCCACCGGGGAGCTGTTTTTT. The full variable domain, completed using reference TRBV30 and TRBJ2-2, is SQTIHQWPATLVQPVGSPLSLECTVEGTSNPNLYWYRQAAGRGLQLLFYSVGIGQISSEVPQNLSASRPQDRQFILSSKKLLLSDSGFYLCAWSHHLSATGELFFGEGSRLTVL.

This chain uses TRBV7-2 with TRBJ1-5, with 8 positions matching TRBD1. The V and J ends lost 5 bases and 4 bases, in that order; junction bases with no gene match: 7. The V gene's germline CDR1 is SGHTA and CDR2 FQGNSA. CDR3 size: 15 residues. The CDR3: CASSRPDRGNQPQHF. In nucleotides, the CDR3 is TGTGCCAGCAGCCGTCCTGACAGGGGTAATCAGCCCCAGCATTTT.

This clone appeared a few times. The chain links TRBV7-9 to TRBJ2-2; TRBD2 agrees at 10 bases. This CDR3 contains 15 residues. Germline loops: CDR1 SEHNR, CDR2 FQNEAQ (reference sequence). V shed 1 base and J 5 bases; nucleotides not matched to a gene: 1. The CDR3 DNA follows: TGTGCCAGCAGCTTAGTGGGACTAGCGACCGGGGAGCTGTTTTTT. This codes for CASSLVGLATGELFF.

The chain links TRBV5-4 to TRBJ1-6, with D hard to call. CDR1 and CDR2 (germline): SGHNT, YYREEE (reference sequence). V lost 2 bases to trimming and J lost 9 bases, with 21 bases between them. This CDR3 has 17 residues. The CDR3 spells CASSFLGSVGLGSPLHF. In DNA, the CDR3 is TGTGCCAGCAGCTTCCTGGGGAGCGTGGGCCTTGGTTCACCCCTCCACTTT.

This chain uses TRBV10-3 with TRBJ2-2; possibly TRBD2 for D (7 bases). V lost 6 bases to trimming and J lost 4 bases, with 18 bases between them. In germline, CDR1 is ENHRY, CDR2 SYGVKD. This CDR3 is built from 16 residues. CDR3: CAIRGGAGYPTGELFF. CDR3 DNA: TGTGCCATCAGGGGGGGGGCAGGGTACCCCACCGGGGAGCTGTTTTTT.

The genes are TRBV5-6 and TRBJ2-7, with 7 nucleotides matching TRBD2. V was pared by 0 bases and J by 0 bases, with 3 bases of the junction left unmatched. Germline values: CDR1 SGHDT, CDR2 YYEEEE. CDR3 length: 15 residues. CDR3 nucleotide sequence: TGTGCCAGCAGCTTGGCCCCGGGGGGCTCCTACGAGCAGTACTTC. Translated, it gives CASSLAPGGSYEQYF.

The chain combines TRBV7-3 with TRBJ1-1; D gene ambiguous. The germline V gene has CDR1 SGHTA and CDR2 FQGTGA. V gave up 4 bases and J gave up 0 bases, with 6 bases separating them. The CDR3 contains 13 residues. CDR3 in amino acids: CASSSNMNTEAFF. CDR3 DNA sequence: TGTGCCAGCAGCTCGAACATGAACACTGAAGCTTTCTTT.

V and J are TRBV11-2 and TRBJ1-1; no reliable D call. This CDR3 comprises 13 residues. V dropped 1 base and J dropped 7 bases, with 10 bases sitting between them. The germline gives CDR1 SGHAT, CDR2 FQNNGV. The CDR3 DNA reads TGTGCCAGCAGCTTAGGAGGGATCAGTGAAGCTTTCTTT. It yields the protein CASSLGGISEAFF.

This chain uses TRBV19 with TRBJ1-2; D not certain. Germline assignment: CDR1 LNHDA and CDR2 SQIVND (reference sequence). The CDR3 extends over 12 amino acids. V lost 6 bases and J lost 2, with 7 bases in between. The CDR3 DNA follows: TGTGCCAGTAGAGTCGGGAACTATGGCTACACCTTC. This encodes CASRVGNYGYTF.

This chain connects TRBV11-2 to TRBJ2-7; D ambiguous. V lost 0 bases and J lost 5, with 14 bases in between. Germline CDR1 and CDR2: SGHAT and FQNNGV. This CDR3 contains 15 residues. CDR3 DNA: TGTGCCAGCAGCTTAGATCCGGAGATGGTCCACGAGCAGTACTTC. This gives the protein CASSLDPEMVHEQYF.